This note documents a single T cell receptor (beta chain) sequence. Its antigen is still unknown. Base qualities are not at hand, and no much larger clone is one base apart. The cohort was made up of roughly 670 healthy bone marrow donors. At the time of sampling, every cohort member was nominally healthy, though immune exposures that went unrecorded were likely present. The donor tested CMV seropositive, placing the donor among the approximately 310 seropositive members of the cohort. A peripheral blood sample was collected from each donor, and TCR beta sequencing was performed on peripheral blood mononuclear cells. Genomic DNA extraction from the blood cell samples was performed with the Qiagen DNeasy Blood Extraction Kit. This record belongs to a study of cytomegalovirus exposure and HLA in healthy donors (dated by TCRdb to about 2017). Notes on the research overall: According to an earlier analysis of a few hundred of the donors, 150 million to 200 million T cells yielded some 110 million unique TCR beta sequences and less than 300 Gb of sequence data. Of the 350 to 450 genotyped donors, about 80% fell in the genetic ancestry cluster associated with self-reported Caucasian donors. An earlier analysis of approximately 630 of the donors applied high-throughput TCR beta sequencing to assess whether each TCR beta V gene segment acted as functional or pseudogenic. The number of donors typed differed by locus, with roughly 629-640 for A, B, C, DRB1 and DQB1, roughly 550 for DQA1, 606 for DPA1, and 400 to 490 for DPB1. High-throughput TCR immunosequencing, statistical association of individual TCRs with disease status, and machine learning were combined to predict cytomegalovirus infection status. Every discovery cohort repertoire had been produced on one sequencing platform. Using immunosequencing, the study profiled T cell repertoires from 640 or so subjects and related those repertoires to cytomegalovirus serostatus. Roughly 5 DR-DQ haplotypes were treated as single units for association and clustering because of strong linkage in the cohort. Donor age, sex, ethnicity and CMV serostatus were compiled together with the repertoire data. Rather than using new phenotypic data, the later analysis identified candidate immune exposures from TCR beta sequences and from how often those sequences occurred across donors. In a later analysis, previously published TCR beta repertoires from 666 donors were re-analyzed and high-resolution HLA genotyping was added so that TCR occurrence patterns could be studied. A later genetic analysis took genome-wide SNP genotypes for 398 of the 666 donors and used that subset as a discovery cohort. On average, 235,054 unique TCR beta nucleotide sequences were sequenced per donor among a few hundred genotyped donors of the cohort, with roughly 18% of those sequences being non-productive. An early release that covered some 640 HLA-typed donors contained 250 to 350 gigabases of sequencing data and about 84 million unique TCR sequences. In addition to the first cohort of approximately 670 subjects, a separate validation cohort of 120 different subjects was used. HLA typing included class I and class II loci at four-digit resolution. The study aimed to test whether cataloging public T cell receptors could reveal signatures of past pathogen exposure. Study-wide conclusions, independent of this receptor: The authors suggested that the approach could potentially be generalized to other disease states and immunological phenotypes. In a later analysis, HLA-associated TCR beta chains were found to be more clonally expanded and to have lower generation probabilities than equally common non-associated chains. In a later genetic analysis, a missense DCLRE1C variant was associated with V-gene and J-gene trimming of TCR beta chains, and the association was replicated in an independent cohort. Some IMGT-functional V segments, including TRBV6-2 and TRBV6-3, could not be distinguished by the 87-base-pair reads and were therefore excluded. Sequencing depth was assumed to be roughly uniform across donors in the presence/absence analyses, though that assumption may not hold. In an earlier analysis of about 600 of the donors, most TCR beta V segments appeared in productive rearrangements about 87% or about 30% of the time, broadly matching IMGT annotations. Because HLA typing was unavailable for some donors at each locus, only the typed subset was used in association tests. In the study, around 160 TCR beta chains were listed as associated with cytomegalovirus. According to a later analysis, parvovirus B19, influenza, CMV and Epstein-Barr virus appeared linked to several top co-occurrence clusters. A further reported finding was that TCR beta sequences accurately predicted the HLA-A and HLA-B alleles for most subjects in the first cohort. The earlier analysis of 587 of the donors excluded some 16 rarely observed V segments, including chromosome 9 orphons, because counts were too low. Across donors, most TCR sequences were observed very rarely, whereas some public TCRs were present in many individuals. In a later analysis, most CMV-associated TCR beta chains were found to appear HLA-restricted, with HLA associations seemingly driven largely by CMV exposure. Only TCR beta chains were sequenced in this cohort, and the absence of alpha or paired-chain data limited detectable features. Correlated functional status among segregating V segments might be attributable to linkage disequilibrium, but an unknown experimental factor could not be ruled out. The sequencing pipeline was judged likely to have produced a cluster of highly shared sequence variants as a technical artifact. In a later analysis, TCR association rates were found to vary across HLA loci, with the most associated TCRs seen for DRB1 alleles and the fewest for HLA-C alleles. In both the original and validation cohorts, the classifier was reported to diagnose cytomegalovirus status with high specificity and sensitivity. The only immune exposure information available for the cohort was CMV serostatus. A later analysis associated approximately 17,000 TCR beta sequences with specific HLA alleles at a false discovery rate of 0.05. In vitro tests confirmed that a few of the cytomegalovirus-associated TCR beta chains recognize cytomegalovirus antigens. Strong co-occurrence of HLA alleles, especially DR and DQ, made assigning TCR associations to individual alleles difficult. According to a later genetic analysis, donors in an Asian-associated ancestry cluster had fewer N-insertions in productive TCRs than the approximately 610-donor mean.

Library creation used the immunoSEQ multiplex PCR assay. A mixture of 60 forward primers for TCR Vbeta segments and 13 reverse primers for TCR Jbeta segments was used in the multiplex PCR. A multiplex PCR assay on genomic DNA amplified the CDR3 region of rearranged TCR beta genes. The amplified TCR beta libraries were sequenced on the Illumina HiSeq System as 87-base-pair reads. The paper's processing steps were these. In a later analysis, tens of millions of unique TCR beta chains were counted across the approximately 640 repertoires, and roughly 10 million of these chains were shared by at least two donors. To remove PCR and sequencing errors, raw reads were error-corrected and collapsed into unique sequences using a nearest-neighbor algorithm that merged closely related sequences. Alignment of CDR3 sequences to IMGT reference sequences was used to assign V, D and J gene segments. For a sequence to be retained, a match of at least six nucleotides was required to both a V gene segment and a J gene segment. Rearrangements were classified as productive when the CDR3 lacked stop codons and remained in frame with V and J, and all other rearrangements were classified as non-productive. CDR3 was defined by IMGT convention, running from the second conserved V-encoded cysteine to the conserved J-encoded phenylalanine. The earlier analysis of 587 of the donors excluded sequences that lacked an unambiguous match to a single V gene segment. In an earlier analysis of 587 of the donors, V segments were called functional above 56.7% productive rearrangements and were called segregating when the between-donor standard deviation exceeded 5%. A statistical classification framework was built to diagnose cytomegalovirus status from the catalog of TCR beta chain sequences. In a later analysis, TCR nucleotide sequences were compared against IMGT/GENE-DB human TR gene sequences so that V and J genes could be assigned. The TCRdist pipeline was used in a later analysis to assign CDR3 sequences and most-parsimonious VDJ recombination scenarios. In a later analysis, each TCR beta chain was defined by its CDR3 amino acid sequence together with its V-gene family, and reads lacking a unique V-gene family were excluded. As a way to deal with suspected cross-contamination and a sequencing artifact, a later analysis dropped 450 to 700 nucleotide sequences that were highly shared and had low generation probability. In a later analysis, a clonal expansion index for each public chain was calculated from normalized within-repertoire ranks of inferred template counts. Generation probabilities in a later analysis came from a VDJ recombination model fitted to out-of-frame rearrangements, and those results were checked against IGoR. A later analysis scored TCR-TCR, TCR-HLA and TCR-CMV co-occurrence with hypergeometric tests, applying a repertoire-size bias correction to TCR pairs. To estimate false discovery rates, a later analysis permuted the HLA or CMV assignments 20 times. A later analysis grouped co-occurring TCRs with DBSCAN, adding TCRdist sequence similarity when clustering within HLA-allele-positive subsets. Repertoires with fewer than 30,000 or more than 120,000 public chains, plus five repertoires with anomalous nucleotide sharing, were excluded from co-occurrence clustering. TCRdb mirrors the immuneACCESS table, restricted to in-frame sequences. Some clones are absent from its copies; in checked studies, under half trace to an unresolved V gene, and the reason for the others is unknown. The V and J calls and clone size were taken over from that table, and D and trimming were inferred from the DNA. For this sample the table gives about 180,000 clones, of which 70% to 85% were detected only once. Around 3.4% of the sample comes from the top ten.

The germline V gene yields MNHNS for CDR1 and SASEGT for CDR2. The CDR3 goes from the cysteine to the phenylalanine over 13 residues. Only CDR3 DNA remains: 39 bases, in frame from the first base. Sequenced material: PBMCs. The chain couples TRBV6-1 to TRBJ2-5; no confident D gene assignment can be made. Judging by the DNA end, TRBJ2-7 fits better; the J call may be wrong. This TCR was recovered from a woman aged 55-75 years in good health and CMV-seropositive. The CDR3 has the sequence CASSDPFSYEQYF. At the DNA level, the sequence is TGTGCCAGCAGTGATCCTTTTAGCTACGAGCAGTACTTC.